A single sample gave rise to the 15 T cell receptor beta chains below, sequenced in a study of blood T cell repertoires in COVID-19. TCRdb keeps only in-frame clones here, not all; method: immunoSEQ multiplex PCR. Here the sample spans approximately 220,000 clones, more than 65% being singletons. Sequenced input: peripheral blood. Receptors were obtained from a woman of 80 years or more with acute or convalescent COVID-19.

This clone was seen once. The chain carries TRBV28 and TRBJ2-3, with 7 bases fitting TRBD2. CDR1 and CDR2 (germline): MDHEN, SYDVKM. This CDR3 comprises 15 residues. Losses at the gene ends were 3 bases for V and 1 base for J; bases not matched to a gene: 4. Here the CDR3 reads CASSLGGSRTDTQYF. CDR3 bases: TGTGCCAGCAGTTTGGGGGGGAGTCGCACAGATACGCAGTATTTT.

The J gene is TRBJ2-5, the V gene TRBV3-1 (or the pseudogene TRBV3-2); 10 bases map to TRBD2. V lost 3 bases, J lost 2 bases, and 6 bases stayed unmatched. CDR1 is LGHDT, CDR2 YNNKEL, per germline (reference sequence). The length of the CDR3 is 16 residues. The CDR3 coding sequence is TGTGCCAGCAGCCAGAGCGGGGGGGTTTTACAAGAGACCCAGTACTTC. Its translation is CASSQSGGVLQETQYF.

In its sample, this clone was seen a few times. This rearrangement joins TRBV27 to TRBJ1-1; 7 bases are shared with TRBD1. Germline-derived CDR1 and CDR2 are MNHEY and SMNVEV (reference sequence). The CDR3 has 15 amino acids. V was pared by 1 base and J by 5 bases, with 7 bases of the junction left unmatched. The chain's CDR3 is CASSLFGTADTEAFF. The CDR3 DNA sequence: TGTGCCAGCAGTTTATTTGGGACAGCGGATACTGAAGCTTTCTTT.

This clone came up a few times. The gene calls are TRBV20-1 and TRBJ1-1; D remains ambiguous. This CDR3 comprises 16 residues. Looked up from germline, CDR1 is DFQATT and CDR2 is SNEGSKA (reference sequence). V was clipped by 3 bases and J by 1 base, with 18 bases between them. DNA of the CDR3: TGCAGTGCTAGTCGCGGTGCTATGAGCCAGAACACTGAAGCTTTCTTT. This encodes CSASRGAMSQNTEAFF.

In this sample, this clone turned up a few times. The V call is TRBV5-1, the J call TRBJ2-1; 7 bases are a match to TRBD2. Germline CDR1 reads SGHRS; CDR2 reads YFSETQ. V shed 1 base, J shed 0 bases, and the junction held 10 bases outside the gene matches. This CDR3 has 18 amino acids. The CDR3 here is CASSLILAAVSSYNEQFF. CDR3 nucleotide sequence: TGCGCCAGCAGCTTGATCCTAGCGGCCGTGAGCTCCTACAATGAGCAGTTCTTC.

This clone was counted between two and nine times. V usage is TRBV3-1 (or the pseudogene TRBV3-2) and J usage is TRBJ1-5; no firm D call. The CDR3 covers 12 residues. Trimming removed 2 bases from V and 5 bases from J, with 4 bases in between. Germline V gene lookup returns CDR1 LGHDT and CDR2 YNNKEL (reference sequence). In nucleotides, the CDR3 is TGTGCCAGCAGCCAACAGGATCAGCCCCAGCATTTT. It specifies CASSQQDQPQHF.

V and J are TRBV12-5 and TRBJ2-2, with 9 bases fitting TRBD1. Germline lookup yields CDR1 LGHNT and CDR2 FRNRAP. V gave up 9 bases and J gave up 6 bases; unmatched junction bases: 14. The CDR3 totals 16 residues. The CDR3 sequence is CARPHRRDRAPGELFF. The CDR3 region has the DNA TGTGCTAGACCACACCGCCGGGACAGGGCTCCCGGGGAGCTGTTTTTT.

This clone has only a few counts. One junction end disagrees with the germline gene, perhaps due to a read error. V is TRBV5-6 and J is TRBJ2-1, with TRBD1 matching 7 bases. The CDR3 is 15 residues long. The germline V gene encodes CDR1 SGHDT and CDR2 YYEEEE. CDR3 region: CASSSILNPDRHGIF. The CDR3 DNA reads as TGTGCCAGCAGCTCCATACTTAATCCGGACAGGCATGGGATCTTC.

This clone was observed once. The chain employs TRBV19 and TRBJ2-2; unclear D gene. This CDR3 spans 14 amino acids. Trimming shortened V by 7 bases and J by 3 bases, and 12 bases separated the two germline ends. Germline CDR1 and CDR2: LNHDA and SQIVND (reference sequence). Here the CDR3 DNA reads TGTGCCAGTAATGAGGTTCGGGACACCGGGGAGCTGTTTTTT. It codes for CASNEVRDTGELFF.

The chain joins TRBV7-3 to TRBJ2-1, with 8 bases fitting TRBD2. This CDR3 spans 15 amino acids. V lost 4 bases and J lost 5; bases outside the gene matches: 7. CDR1 is SGHTA, CDR2 FQGTGA, per germline. The CDR3 reads CASSSSGSLNNEQFF. CDR3 nucleotides: TGTGCCAGCAGCTCGAGCGGGAGCCTAAACAATGAGCAGTTCTTC.

The J gene is TRBJ1-1, the V gene TRBV28; weak D call: TRBD1 (5 bases). Per germline, CDR1 MDHEN and CDR2 SYDVKM. The V end lost 6 bases, the J end lost 1 base, and 12 bases lay between the germline ends. CDR3 length equals 14 residues. The CDR3 coding sequence is TGTGCCAGCAGGAAGGACAATAAGAACACTGAAGCTTTCTTT. Protein product: CASRKDNKNTEAFF.

This rearrangement joins TRBV3-1 (or the pseudogene TRBV3-2) to TRBJ2-2; TRBD2 aligns across 10 bases. The V gene end was trimmed by 1 base and the J gene end by 1 base; junction bases not matched to a gene: 6. The length of the CDR3 is 18 residues. The germline V gene encodes CDR1 LGHDT and CDR2 YNNKEL (reference sequence). CDR3 protein: CASSQATIAGGNTGELFF. The CDR3 DNA sequence: TGTGCCAGCAGCCAAGCAACTATAGCGGGGGGGAACACCGGGGAGCTGTTTTTT.

This clone was counted once. The chain combines TRBV19 with TRBJ1-6; 8 bases align to TRBD1. Germline V gene sequence: CDR1 LNHDA, CDR2 SQIVND (reference sequence). There are 15 residues in the CDR3. V dropped 8 bases and J dropped 0; count of bases not matched to a gene: 3. CDR3 nucleotide sequence: TGTGCCAGTCTACAGGGGGGCTCCTATAATTCACCCCTCCACTTT. Protein: CASLQGGSYNSPLHF.

The chain recombines TRBV9 with TRBJ2-7; 9 nucleotides align to TRBD1. This CDR3 has 15 residues. Germline CDR1 reads SGDLS; CDR2 reads YYNGEE. The J segment lost 3 bases and the V segment lost 4 bases, leaving 8 bases of the junction unmatched. CDR3 in DNA: TGTGCCAGCAGCTCGGGACAGGGACTTAACTACGAGCAGTACTTC. This encodes CASSSGQGLNYEQYF.

CDR3 bases: TGTGCCAGCAGCCAAGATACCCCGACAGGGGGGCAAGAGACCCAGTACTTC. The encoded protein is CASSQDTPTGGQETQYF. The genes are TRBV3-1 (or the pseudogene TRBV3-2) and TRBJ2-5; 9 bases are shared with TRBD1. The V and J ends lost 0 bases and 2 bases, in that order; junction bases with no gene match: 7. Per the germline V gene, CDR1 is LGHDT and CDR2 is YNNKEL (reference sequence). This CDR3 region has 17 residues.